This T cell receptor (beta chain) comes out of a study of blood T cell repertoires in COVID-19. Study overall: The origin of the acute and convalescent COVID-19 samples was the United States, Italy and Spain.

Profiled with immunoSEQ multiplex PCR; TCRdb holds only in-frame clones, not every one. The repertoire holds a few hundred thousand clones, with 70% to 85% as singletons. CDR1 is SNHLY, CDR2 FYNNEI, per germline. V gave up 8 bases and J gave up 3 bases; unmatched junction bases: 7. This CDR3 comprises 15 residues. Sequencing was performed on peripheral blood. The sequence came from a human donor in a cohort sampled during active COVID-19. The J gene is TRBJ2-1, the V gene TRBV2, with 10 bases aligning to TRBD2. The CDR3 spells CASLAASGGYNEQFF. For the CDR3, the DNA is TGTGCCAGCCTGGCAGCTAGCGGGGGCTACAATGAGCAGTTCTTC.